Each of the 24 T cell receptor beta chains below was sequenced from the same sample in a study of shared clonotypes between healthy human individuals. Only in-frame clones appear in the TCRdb table, and some are missing; sequencing was by immunoSEQ multiplex PCR. Of over 2,000,000 clones detected, around 93% appear once; the ten largest clones hold less than 2%. CD8 cells classed as naive were CD45RO-negative and positively selected for CCR7, excluding terminally differentiated effector memory CD45RA+ cells. The sample comprised naive CD8+ T cells from PBMCs. The receptors were sampled from a man aged 18-30 years in good health. Some clones in this sample may be carry-over from other donors' samples.

The V gene is TRBV13, the J gene TRBJ2-7; TRBD2 might be the D (7 bases). Germline V gene sequence: CDR1 PRHDT, CDR2 FYEKMQ (reference sequence). The CDR3 sequence is 13 residues long. V shed 7 bases and J shed 6 bases, with 16 bases lying between them. The CDR3 bases are TGTGCCAGCAACCCAAGGGGGGGGGCCGAGCAGTACTTC. The encoded protein is CASNPRGGAEQYF.

The J gene is TRBJ2-5, the V gene TRBV5-4, with D possibly TRBD2 on 7 matching bases. The CDR3 covers 16 residues. V lost 1 base, J lost 4 bases, and 17 bases lay in between. CDR1 and CDR2 (germline): SGHNT, YYREEE (reference sequence). CDR3 nucleotide sequence: TGTGCCAGCAGCTTGCGGCGGGAGAGGGGGGGAGAGACCCAGTACTTC. This translates into CASSLRRERGGETQYF.

The J gene is TRBJ1-3, the V gene TRBV7-4, with 9 bases identical to TRBD1. CDR3 length: 17 residues. The germline gives CDR1 SGHVT, CDR2 SQSDAQ. V dropped 3 bases and J dropped 1; count of bases not matched to a gene: 7. The CDR3 nucleotides are TGTGCCAGCAGCTTGCGGTACAGGGGGCTGTCTGGAAACACCATATATTTT. Residues: CASSLRYRGLSGNTIYF.

The J gene is TRBJ2-5, the V gene TRBV28; possible D gene TRBD1, 6 bases. The length of the CDR3 is 14 residues. From germline, CDR1 is MDHEN and CDR2 SYDVKM. The germline V and J ends were trimmed by 3 bases and 5 bases, with 13 bases remaining between them. CDR3: CASSLRQAVETQYF. In DNA form, the CDR3 reads TGTGCCAGCAGTTTGCGACAGGCGGTCGAGACCCAGTACTTC.

V and J are TRBV4-1 and TRBJ2-1; TRBD2 aligns across 12 bases. The germline V gene has CDR1 MGHRA and CDR2 YSYEKL. This CDR3 has 17 residues. Trimming removed 3 bases from V and 3 bases from J; junction bases left unmatched: 6. CDR3 sequence (DNA): TGCGCCAGCAGCCATACAACGGGACTAGCGGGCTACAATGAGCAGTTCTTC. The encoded protein is CASSHTTGLAGYNEQFF.

The chain employs TRBV7-9 and TRBJ2-7; 10 bases fit TRBD2. The V and J ends lost 4 bases and 7 bases, in that order; junction bases with no gene match: 10. There are 15 residues in the CDR3. Germline V gene data show CDR1 as SEHNR and CDR2 as FQNEAQ (reference sequence). The CDR3 region is CASSSLAGEGEEQYF. The DNA of the CDR3 is TGTGCCAGCAGCTCCCTAGCGGGAGAGGGGGAAGAGCAGTACTTC.

This clone was detected a few times. The chain has TRBV7-8 and TRBJ1-1; the D gene is possibly TRBD1 (6 bases). Germline V gene sequence: CDR1 SGHVS, CDR2 FQNEAQ. This CDR3 comprises 13 residues. V lost 5 bases, J lost 6 bases, and 13 bases lay in between. In DNA form, the CDR3 reads TGTGCCAGCAGCCCTGGACCAGGGGCTGAAGCTTTCTTT. Translated, it gives CASSPGPGAEAFF.

The chain links TRBV19 to TRBJ2-5; 8 nucleotides line up with TRBD2. Unmatched junction bases numbered 14, after V lost 6 bases and J lost 5 bases. The CDR3 is made up of 16 amino acids. Germline CDR1 reads LNHDA; CDR2 reads SQIVND (reference sequence). The CDR3 nucleotides are TGTGCCAGTAGCCGAGGACTAGCTCCTATCGGGGAGACCCAGTACTTC. It codes for CASSRGLAPIGETQYF. Based on the CDR3 plus reference TRBV19 and TRBJ2-5, the full variable domain is DGGITQSPKYLFRKEGQNVTLSCEQNLNHDAMYWYRQDPGQGLRLIYYSQIVNDFQKGDIAEGYSVSREKKESFPLTVTSAQKNPTAFYLCASSRGLAPIGETQYFGPGTRLLVL.

V is TRBV6-6 and J is TRBJ1-5; TRBD1 aligns across 7 bases. Germline loops: CDR1 MNHNY, CDR2 SVGAGI (reference sequence). This CDR3 is 13 amino acids long. V gave up 6 bases and J gave up 6 bases; unmatched junction bases: 5. CDR3 residues: CASSDRDAQPQHF. For the CDR3, the DNA is TGTGCCAGCAGCGACAGGGATGCTCAGCCCCAGCATTTT.

About this clone: The sample carries other DNA sequences with the same CDR3. V and J are TRBV27 and TRBJ1-1, with a weak D call TRBD1 (5 bases). The CDR3 contains 14 residues. The germline V gene encodes CDR1 MNHEY and CDR2 SMNVEV (reference sequence). Trimming cost V 3 bases and J 0 bases, with 8 bases left between them. The CDR3 here is CASSLQGVNTEAFF. DNA for the CDR3: TGTGCCAGCAGTTTGCAGGGTGTGAACACTGAAGCTTTCTTT.

The V gene is TRBV27, the J gene TRBJ2-3; TRBD1 matches at 10 bases. The germline V gene has CDR1 MNHEY and CDR2 SMNVEV (reference sequence). J gave up 3 bases and V 5 bases, and 8 bases lay outside the gene matches. This CDR3 comprises 16 residues. Here the CDR3 reads CASSPRQGATTDTQYF. The CDR3 DNA sequence: TGTGCCAGCAGTCCGCGACAGGGGGCGACGACAGATACGCAGTATTTT.

This clone has just one count. In the same sample, other DNA sequences code for this CDR3. The chain recombines TRBV4-3 with TRBJ2-1, with D unresolved. CDR3 length: 15 amino acids. Trimming removed 6 bases from V and 0 bases from J, with 12 bases in between. Germline V gene data show CDR1 as LGHNA and CDR2 as YSLEER. The CDR3 DNA sequence: TGCGCCAGCAGTCTTGGCTCGGGCTCCTACAATGAGCAGTTCTTC. As protein: CASSLGSGSYNEQFF.

The V call is TRBV6-1, the J call TRBJ2-7; maybe TRBD1 (7 bases). V was pared by 7 bases and J by 12 bases, with 28 bases between. From germline, CDR1 is MNHNS and CDR2 SASEGT. The CDR3 covers 15 residues. The DNA for the CDR3 is TGTGCCAGCACTCCTGACAGGGACTGGGGCAGTATACGGTACTTC. The encoded protein is CASTPDRDWGSIRYF.

The chain links TRBV5-6 to TRBJ1-1; TRBD1 is a possible D gene (5 bases). Germline V gene sequence: CDR1 SGHDT, CDR2 YYEEEE. This CDR3 is built from 14 residues. The ends were cut back, 4 bases at V and 3 bases at J, with 13 bases in the middle. The CDR3 is CASSTGTTDTEAFF. The CDR3 DNA reads TGTGCCAGCAGCACCGGGACTACAGACACTGAAGCTTTCTTT.

The chain is built from TRBV5-8 and TRBJ2-1; D is unresolved. CDR1 and CDR2 from the germline V gene are SGHTS and YDEGEE. This CDR3 has 14 amino acids. V was shortened by 4 bases and J by 2 bases, with 10 bases between the two germline ends. The CDR3 DNA sequence: TGTGCCAGCAGCCTCGTGGTCACCTACAATGAGCAGTTCTTC. This encodes CASSLVVTYNEQFF. The full variable domain, rest sourced from reference TRBV5-8 and TRBJ2-1, is EAGVTQSPTHLIKTRGQQATLRCSPISGHTSVYWYQQALGLGLQFLLWYDEGEERNRGNFPPRFSGRQFPNYSSELNVNALELEDSALYLCASSLVVTYNEQFFGPGTRLTVL.

The chain links TRBV4-1 to TRBJ2-3; D gene unclear. Germline V CDR1 and CDR2: MGHRA, YSYEKL. V lost 1 base and J 3 bases, leaving 14 bases between the germline ends. CDR3 length: 16 amino acids. The CDR3: CASSQGSSAGTDTQYF. DNA for the CDR3: TGCGCCAGCAGCCAAGGGTCTAGTGCCGGGACAGATACGCAGTATTTT.

V gene TRBV27 combines with J gene TRBJ2-2, with D unresolved. This CDR3 has 14 residues. With 2 bases removed from V and 2 bases from J, the gap between germline ends came to 6 bases. Germline values: CDR1 MNHEY, CDR2 SMNVEV (reference sequence). CDR3: CASSLTTNTGELFF. CDR3 coding DNA: TGTGCCAGCAGTTTAACTACCAACACCGGGGAGCTGTTTTTT.

The chain joins TRBV29-1 to TRBJ2-7; a weak D match, TRBD2 (6 bases). The CDR3 contains 13 residues. Trimming cost V 6 bases and J 2 bases, with 14 bases left between them. The germline CDR1 and CDR2 sequences are SQVTM and ANQGSEA. CDR3 nucleotide sequence: TGCAGCGTCTACGGGCCGGGGGCCTACGAGCAGTACTTC. Protein sequence: CSVYGPGAYEQYF.

This clone was recorded a few times. V and J are TRBV10-2 and TRBJ2-7; tentatively, D is TRBD1 (5 bases). Looked up from germline, CDR1 is WSHSY and CDR2 is SAAADI. Trimming left V 2 bases short and J 6 bases short, with 14 bases between. The CDR3 sequence is 14 residues long. The CDR3 region is CASSESGIQGEQYF. The CDR3 region has the DNA TGCGCCAGCAGTGAGAGTGGTATCCAGGGCGAGCAGTACTTC.

The rearrangement links TRBV28 to TRBJ2-2; maybe TRBD1 (5 bases). This CDR3 comprises 15 residues. Germline V gene data show CDR1 as MDHEN and CDR2 as SYDVKM. V was clipped by 6 bases and J by 1 base, with 12 bases between them. The CDR3: CASSPVQGNTGELFF. As DNA, the CDR3 is TGTGCCAGCAGCCCCGTCCAGGGGAACACCGGGGAGCTGTTTTTT.

The chain links TRBV29-1 to TRBJ2-7; TRBD2 matches 8 bases. In germline, CDR1 is SQVTM, CDR2 ANQGSEA. CDR3 length equals 15 residues. The ends lost 7 bases at V and 0 bases at J; junction bases unmatched: 11. The CDR3 protein is CSGLALTSDSYEQYF. CDR3 DNA: TGCAGCGGACTCGCCTTGACTAGCGACTCCTACGAGCAGTACTTC.

This chain uses TRBV19 with TRBJ1-1; no clear D. CDR1 LNHDA and CDR2 SQIVND come from the germline V gene (reference sequence). The CDR3 sequence is 13 residues long. The V gene lost 2 bases and the J gene lost 7 bases, with 11 bases spanning the gap. The chain's CDR3 is CASSIRGWGEAFF. CDR3 nucleotide sequence: TGTGCCAGTAGTATACGGGGATGGGGTGAAGCTTTCTTT.

This clone was seen once. This sequence joins TRBV18 and TRBJ1-1, with D perhaps matching TRBD1 (5 bases). Germline V gene lookup returns CDR1 KGHSH and CDR2 LQKENI. The germline V and J ends were trimmed by 3 bases and 1 base, with 15 bases remaining between them. This CDR3 spans 16 amino acids. CDR3 loop: CASSPSKGLPNTEAFF. CDR3 DNA sequence: TGTGCCAGCTCACCGTCGAAGGGGCTACCGAACACTGAAGCTTTCTTT.

The chain uses TRBV7-6 and TRBJ1-1; the match to TRBD1 covers 7 bases. CDR1 is SGHVS and CDR2 is FNYEAQ in the germline V gene. V dropped 1 base and J dropped 0; count of bases not matched to a gene: 8. The CDR3 runs to 17 residues. CDR3: CASSLGRQGEVNTEAFF. The CDR3 DNA is TGTGCCAGCAGCTTAGGTCGACAGGGAGAAGTGAACACTGAAGCTTTCTTT.